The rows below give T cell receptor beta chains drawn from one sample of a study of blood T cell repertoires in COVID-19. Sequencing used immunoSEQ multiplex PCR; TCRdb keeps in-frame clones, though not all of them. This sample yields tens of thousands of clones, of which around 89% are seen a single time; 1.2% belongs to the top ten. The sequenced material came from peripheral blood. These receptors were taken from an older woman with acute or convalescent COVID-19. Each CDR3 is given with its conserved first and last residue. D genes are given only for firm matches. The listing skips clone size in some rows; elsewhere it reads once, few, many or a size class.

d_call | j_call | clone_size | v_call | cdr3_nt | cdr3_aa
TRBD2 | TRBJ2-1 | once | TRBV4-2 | TGTGCCAGCAGCCAAGAGGTAGCGGGAAGTGAGCAGTTCTTC | CASSQEVAGSEQFF
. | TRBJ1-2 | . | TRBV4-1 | TGCGCCAGCAGCCCCGTGGACACCGATCCTAACTATGGCTACACCTTC | CASSPVDTDPNYGYTF
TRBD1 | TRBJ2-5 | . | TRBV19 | TGTGCCAGTAGTCCGGGACAGTACCAAGAGACCCAGTACTTC | CASSPGQYQETQYF
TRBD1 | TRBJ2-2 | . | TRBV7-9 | TGTGCCAGCAGCAGGCGAACAGGGGACGGGGAGCTGTTTTTT | CASSRRTGDGELFF
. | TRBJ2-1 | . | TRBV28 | TGTGCCAGCAGTTTAGGGGAGCCCCACAATGAGCAGTTCTTC | CASSLGEPHNEQFF
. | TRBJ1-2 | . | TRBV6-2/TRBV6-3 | TGTGCCAGCAGTTACCTGATTGTCGGCTATGGCTACACCTTC | CASSYLIVGYGYTF
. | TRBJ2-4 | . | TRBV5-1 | TGCGCCAGCAGCTCGGGGCCGGGACAACGTTTAGCCAAAAACATTCAGTACTTC | CASSSGPGQRLAKNIQYF
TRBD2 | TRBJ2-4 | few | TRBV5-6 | TGTGCCAGCAGCTTGTTGGCGGGGGACAAAAACATTCAGTACTTC | CASSLLAGDKNIQYF
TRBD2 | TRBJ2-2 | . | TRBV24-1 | TGTGCCACCAGTGATTTCGGGGGGACGAACACCGGGGAGCTGTTTTTT | CATSDFGGTNTGELFF
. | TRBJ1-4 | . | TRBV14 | TGTGCCAGCAGCCAAGGGATATATGTGAGGGAAAAACTGTTTTTT | CASSQGIYVREKLFF
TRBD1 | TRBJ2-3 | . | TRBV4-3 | TGCGCCAGCAGCCAACAAAGACCCGGGACAGGTTCTTGGGATACGCAGTATTTT | CASSQQRPGTGSWDTQYF
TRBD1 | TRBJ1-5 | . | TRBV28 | TGTGCCAGCAGCCCATCGTATGCAGGGGGCGCCTATAGCAATCAGCCCCAGCATTTT | CASSPSYAGGAYSNQPQHF
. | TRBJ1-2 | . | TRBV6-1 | TGTGCCAGCAGTGAAACGTCAGGGGAAGGCTACACCTTC | CASSETSGEGYTF
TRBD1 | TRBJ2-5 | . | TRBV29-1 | TGCAGCGGCTGTGGGACAGGGGGCCGACTAGCAGGAGAGACCCAGTACTTC | CSGCGTGGRLAGETQYF
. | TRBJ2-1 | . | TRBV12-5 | TGTGCTAGTGGGCGGGACAGCCCGTACAATGAGCAGTTCTTC | CASGRDSPYNEQFF
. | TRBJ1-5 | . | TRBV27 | TGTGCCAGCAGTTTCCTCAATCAGCCCCAGCATTTT | CASSFLNQPQHF
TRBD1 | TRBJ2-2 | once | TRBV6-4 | TGTGCCAGCGGGCCTACAGGGGGAGGCTCCACGAACACCGGGGAGCTGTTTTTT | CASGPTGGGSTNTGELFF
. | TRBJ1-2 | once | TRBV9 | TGTGCCAGCAGCGTAGGGGCAGGATCGAACTATGGCTACACCTTC | CASSVGAGSNYGYTF
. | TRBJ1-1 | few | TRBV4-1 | TGCGCCAGCAGCCCCGACTCACCGAACACTGAAGCTTTCTTT | CASSPDSPNTEAFF
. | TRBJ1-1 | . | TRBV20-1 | TGCAGTGCTTCGTTGAACACTGAAGCTTTCTTT | CSASLNTEAFF
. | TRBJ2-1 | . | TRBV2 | TGTGCCAGCAGTGGTTCCAGTTACAATGAGCAGTTCTTC | CASSGSSYNEQFF